A selection of T cell receptor beta chains follows, all from one sample in a study of tumor and adjacent non-tumor tissue in lung cancer. One entry per CDR3 protein, called by TCRdb with MiXCR from the multiplex PCR reads. The sample comprises around 120,000 distinct CDR3 sequences, around three fifths of which are singletons, and roughly 13% rests with the top ten. Source material: lung tumor tissue. These receptors originate from a man in his thirties or forties with non-small cell lung cancer. The conserved cysteine and the conserved F or W are not part of the CDR3 here. Size is omitted from some rows. Given values are once, few, many or a class for expanded clones.

>-|TRBJ1-2|12|TRBV10-3
AISESSTLDGYT
>-|TRBJ2-7|12|TRBV6-5
ASSHRTSIRGQY
>-|TRBJ2-1|11|TRBV11-1
ASSSSPDNEQF
>-|TRBJ1-1|11|TRBV11-2
ASSATANTETF
>-|TRBJ1-2|9|TRBV29-1
SIEVNWGYT
>many|TRBJ2-3|11|TRBV20-1
SARVPLDYTQY
>many|TRBJ2-1|11|TRBV14
ASSQGTGPGQF
>-|TRBJ2-1|11|TRBV11-3
ASSPTHGNKQF
>few|TRBJ1-4|11|TRBV20-1
SALPTGGGELF
>many|TRBJ2-3|15|TRBV11-3
ASSLEPTSGRADTQY
>-|TRBJ1-5|12|TRBV6-2/TRBV6-3
ASSSGDGNQSQH
>many|TRBJ2-7|14|TRBV4-3
ASKRTPGTRGPEQY
>-|TRBJ2-7|13|TRBV10-3
AINGTPKYSYEQY
>-|TRBJ1-2|9|TRBV6-5
VSRKNAGYT
>-|TRBJ2-7|12|TRBV20-1
SVGDLGGSNEQY
>once|TRBJ1-2|9|TRBV12-3/TRBV12-4
ARSRGADCT
>few|TRBJ1-2|15|TRBV6-5
ASSYSGTGRRGSGYT
>-|TRBJ1-2|12|TRBV20-1
SANGSHDNYGYT
>-|TRBJ2-7|11|TRBV12-3/TRBV12-4
ASNLQGLYEQY
>-|TRBJ2-5|12|TRBV20-1
NATGLAGGETQY